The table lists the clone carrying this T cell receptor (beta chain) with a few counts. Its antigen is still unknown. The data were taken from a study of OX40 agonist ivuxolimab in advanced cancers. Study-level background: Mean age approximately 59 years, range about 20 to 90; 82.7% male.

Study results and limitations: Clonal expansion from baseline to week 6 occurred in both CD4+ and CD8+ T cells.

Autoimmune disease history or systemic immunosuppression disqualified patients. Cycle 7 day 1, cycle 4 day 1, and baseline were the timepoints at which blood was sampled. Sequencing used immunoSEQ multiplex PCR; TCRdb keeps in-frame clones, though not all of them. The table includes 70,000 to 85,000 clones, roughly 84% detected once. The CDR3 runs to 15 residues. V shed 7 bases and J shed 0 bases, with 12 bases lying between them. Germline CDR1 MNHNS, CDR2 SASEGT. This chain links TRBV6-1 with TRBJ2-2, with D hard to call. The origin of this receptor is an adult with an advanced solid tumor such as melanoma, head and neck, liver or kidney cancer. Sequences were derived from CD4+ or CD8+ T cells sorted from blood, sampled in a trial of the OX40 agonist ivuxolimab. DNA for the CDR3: TGTGCCAGCACTCTCTCGCTACCGAACACCGGGGAGCTGTTTTTT. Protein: CASTLSLPNTGELFF.